This T cell receptor (beta chain) emerged from a study of cytomegalovirus exposure and HLA in healthy donors. Comments on this clone: Its cognate antigen is unknown.

It was with 60 Vbeta and 13 Jbeta primers that the PCR ran. Some clones are missing from TCRdb's copy, which holds only in-frame ones; the method was immunoSEQ multiplex PCR. The sample carries some 170,000 clones, about 81% recorded once. Study findings and constraints: According to a later analysis, donors in an Asian-associated ancestry cluster reportedly had fewer N-insertions than the roughly 670-donor mean. Later analysis demonstrated an association between a missense DCLRE1C variant and TCR beta V- and J-gene trimming. A later analysis found common viral pathogens apparently linked to several of the most significant clusters.

CDR1 is MNHEY, CDR2 SVGAGI, per germline. V shed 2 bases, J shed 0 bases, and the junction held 2 bases outside the gene matches. The length of the CDR3 is 15 residues. This TCR came from a woman aged 25 to 39 in good health and CMV-seronegative. This chain uses TRBV6-5 with TRBJ2-3, with 7 bases identical to TRBD2. Sequencing used PBMCs. CDR3 nucleotide sequence: TGTGCCAGCAGTTACAGCGGGGCTAGCACAGATACGCAGTATTTT. This codes for CASSYSGASTDTQYF.